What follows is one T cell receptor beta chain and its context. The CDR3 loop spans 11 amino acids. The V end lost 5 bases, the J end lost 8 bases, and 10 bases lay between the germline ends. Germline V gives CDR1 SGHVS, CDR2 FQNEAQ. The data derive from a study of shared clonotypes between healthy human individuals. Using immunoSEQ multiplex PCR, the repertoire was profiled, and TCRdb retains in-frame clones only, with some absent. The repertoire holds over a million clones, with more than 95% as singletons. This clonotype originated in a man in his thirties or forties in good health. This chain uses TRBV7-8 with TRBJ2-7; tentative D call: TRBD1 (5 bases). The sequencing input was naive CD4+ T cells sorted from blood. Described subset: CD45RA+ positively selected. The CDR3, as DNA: TGTGCCAGCAGCGAGAGACAGAAGCAGTACTTC. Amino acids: CASSERQKQYF. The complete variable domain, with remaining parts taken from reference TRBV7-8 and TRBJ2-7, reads GAGVSQSPRYKVAKRGQDVALRCDPISGHVSLFWYQQALGQGPEFLTYFQNEAQLDKSGLPSDRFFAERPEGSVSTLKIQRTQQEDSAVYLCASSERQKQYFGPGTRLTVT.